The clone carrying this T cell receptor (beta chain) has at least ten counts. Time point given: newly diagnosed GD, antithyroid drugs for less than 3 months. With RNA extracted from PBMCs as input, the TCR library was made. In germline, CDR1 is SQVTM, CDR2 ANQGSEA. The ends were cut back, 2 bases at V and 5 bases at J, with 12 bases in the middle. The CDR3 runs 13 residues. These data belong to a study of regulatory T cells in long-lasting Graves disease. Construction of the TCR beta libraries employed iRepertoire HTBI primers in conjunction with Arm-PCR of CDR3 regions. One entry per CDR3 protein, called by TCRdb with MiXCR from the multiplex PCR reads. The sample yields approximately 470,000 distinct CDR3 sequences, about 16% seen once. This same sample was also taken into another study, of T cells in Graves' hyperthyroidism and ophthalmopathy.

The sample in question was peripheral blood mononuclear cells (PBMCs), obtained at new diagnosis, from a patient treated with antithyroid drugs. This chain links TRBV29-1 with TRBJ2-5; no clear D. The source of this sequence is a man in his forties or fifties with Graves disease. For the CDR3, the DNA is TGCAGCGTTGAACCTGGGCAGGCGGAGACCCAGTACTTC. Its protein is CSVEPGQAETQYF.